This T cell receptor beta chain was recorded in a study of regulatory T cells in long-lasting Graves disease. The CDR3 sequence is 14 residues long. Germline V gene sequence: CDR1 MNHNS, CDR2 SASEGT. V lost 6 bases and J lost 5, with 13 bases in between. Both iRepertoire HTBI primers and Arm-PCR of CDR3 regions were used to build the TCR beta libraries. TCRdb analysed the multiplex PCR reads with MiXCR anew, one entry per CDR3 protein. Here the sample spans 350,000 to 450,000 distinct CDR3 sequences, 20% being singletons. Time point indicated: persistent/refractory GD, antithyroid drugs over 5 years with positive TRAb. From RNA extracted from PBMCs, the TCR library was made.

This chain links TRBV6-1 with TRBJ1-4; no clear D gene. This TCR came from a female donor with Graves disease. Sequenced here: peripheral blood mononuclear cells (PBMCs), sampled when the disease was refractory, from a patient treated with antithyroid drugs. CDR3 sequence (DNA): TGTGCCAGCAGAGTAGGCAGAAAGAATGAAAAACTGTTTTTT. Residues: CASRVGRKNEKLFF.